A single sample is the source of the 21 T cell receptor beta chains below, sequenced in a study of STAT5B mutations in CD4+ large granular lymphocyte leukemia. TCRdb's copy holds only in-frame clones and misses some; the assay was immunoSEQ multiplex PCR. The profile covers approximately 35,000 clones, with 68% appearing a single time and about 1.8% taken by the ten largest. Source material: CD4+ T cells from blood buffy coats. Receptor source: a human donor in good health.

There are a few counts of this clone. The chain's CDR3 is CASSIAQGTDTQYF. CDR3 DNA: TGTGCCAGCAGCATCGCCCAGGGCACAGATACGCAGTATTTT. This chain links TRBV7-9 with TRBJ2-3; D gene uncertain. The CDR3 loop spans 14 amino acids. Germline V gives CDR1 SEHNR, CDR2 FQNEAQ (reference sequence). Deletions cut 5 bases from V and 1 base from J, with 10 bases between.

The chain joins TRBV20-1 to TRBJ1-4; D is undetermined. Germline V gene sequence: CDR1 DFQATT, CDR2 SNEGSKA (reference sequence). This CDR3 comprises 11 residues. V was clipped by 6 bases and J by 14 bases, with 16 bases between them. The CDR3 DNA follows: TGCAGTGCCCGCCCGTTGGGTGAGCTGTTTTTT. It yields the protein CSARPLGELFF.

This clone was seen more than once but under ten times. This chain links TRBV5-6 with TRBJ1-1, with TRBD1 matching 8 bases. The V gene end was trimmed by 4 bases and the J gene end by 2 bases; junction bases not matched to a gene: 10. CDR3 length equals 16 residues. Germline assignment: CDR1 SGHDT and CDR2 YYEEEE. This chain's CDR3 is CASSLLTGGSNTEAFF. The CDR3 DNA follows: TGTGCCAGCAGCCTACTTACAGGGGGGAGCAACACTGAAGCTTTCTTT.

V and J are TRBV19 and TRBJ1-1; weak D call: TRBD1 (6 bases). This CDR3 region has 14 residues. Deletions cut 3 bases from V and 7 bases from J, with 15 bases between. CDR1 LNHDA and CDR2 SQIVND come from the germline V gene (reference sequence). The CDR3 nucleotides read TGTGCCAGTAGTATTGATCAGGGGCAAGGTGAAGCTTTCTTT. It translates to CASSIDQGQGEAFF.

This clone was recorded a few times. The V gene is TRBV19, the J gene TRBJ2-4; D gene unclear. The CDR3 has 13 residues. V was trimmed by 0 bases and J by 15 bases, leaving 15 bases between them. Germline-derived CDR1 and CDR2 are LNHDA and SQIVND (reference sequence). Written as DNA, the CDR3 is TGTGCCAGTAGTATAGACCCGGACGGGCGTAGGTACTTC. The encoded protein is CASSIDPDGRRYF.

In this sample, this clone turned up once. DNA for the CDR3: TGTGCCAGCAGTGAGGGACAGGGTCCGGAGACCCAGTACTTC. Translation gives CASSEGQGPETQYF. This chain connects TRBV6-1 to TRBJ2-5; 9 bases fit TRBD1. The CDR3 covers 14 residues. V lost 3 bases, J lost 5 bases, and 4 bases stayed unmatched. The germline V gene encodes CDR1 MNHNS and CDR2 SASEGT.

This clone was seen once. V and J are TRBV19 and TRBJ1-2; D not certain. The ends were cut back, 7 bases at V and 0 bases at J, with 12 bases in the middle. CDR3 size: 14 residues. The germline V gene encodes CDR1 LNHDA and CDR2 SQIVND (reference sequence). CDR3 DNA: TGTGCCAGTAACAACGGCCGTGCTAACTATGGCTACACCTTC. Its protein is CASNNGRANYGYTF.

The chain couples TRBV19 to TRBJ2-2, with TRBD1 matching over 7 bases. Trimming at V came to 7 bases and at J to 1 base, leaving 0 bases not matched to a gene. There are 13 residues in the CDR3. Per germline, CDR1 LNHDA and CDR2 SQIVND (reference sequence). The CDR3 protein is CASNRGNTGELFF. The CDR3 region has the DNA TGTGCCAGTAACAGGGGGAACACCGGGGAGCTGTTTTTT. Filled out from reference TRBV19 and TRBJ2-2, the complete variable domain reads DGGITQSPKYLFRKEGQNVTLSCEQNLNHDAMYWYRQDPGQGLRLIYYSQIVNDFQKGDIAEGYSVSREKKESFPLTVTSAQKNPTAFYLCASNRGNTGELFFGEGSRLTVL.

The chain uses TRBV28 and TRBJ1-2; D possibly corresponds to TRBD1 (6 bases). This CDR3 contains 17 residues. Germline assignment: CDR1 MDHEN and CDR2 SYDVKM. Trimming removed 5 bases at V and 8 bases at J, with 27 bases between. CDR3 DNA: TGTGCCAGCAGTCCCAACCATGGGGGGCCAGGTATCTACGGCTACACCTTC. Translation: CASSPNHGGPGIYGYTF.

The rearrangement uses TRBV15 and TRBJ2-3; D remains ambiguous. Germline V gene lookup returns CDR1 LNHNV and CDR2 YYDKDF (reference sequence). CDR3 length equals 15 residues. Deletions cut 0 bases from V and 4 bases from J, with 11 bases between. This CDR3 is CATSRDRWRADTQYF. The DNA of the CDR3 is TGTGCCACCAGCAGAGATCGTTGGCGCGCAGATACGCAGTATTTT. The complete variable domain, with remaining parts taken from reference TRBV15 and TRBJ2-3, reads DAMVIQNPRYQVTQFGKPVTLSCSQTLNHNVMYWYQQKSSQAPKLLFHYYDKDFNNEADTPDNFQSRRPNTSFCFLDIRSPGLGDTAMYLCATSRDRWRADTQYFGPGTRLTVL.

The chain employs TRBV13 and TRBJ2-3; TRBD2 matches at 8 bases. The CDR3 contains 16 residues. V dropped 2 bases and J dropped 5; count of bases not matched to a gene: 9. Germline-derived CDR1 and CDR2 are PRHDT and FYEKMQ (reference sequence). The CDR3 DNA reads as TGTGCCAGCAGCTTAAGGGCCGGGGGGGCGGGAGATACGCAGTATTTT. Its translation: CASSLRAGGAGDTQYF.

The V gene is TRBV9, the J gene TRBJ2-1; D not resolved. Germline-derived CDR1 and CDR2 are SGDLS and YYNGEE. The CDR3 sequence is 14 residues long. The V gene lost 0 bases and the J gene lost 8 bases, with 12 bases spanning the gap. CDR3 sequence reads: CASSVVADRDEQFF. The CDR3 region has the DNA TGTGCCAGCAGCGTAGTGGCCGATCGGGATGAGCAGTTCTTC.

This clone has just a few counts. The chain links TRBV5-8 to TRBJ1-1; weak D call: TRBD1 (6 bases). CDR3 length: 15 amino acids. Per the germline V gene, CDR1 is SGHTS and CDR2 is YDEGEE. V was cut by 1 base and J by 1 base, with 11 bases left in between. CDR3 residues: CASSLFGGPNTEAFF. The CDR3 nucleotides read TGTGCCAGCAGCTTGTTTGGGGGCCCGAACACTGAAGCTTTCTTT.

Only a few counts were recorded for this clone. The CDR3 region is CASSFSGKLFF. DNA for the CDR3: TGTGCCAGCAGCTTTTCCGGAAAACTGTTTTTT. The chain carries TRBV5-6 and TRBJ1-4; D is undetermined. With 2 bases removed from V and 10 bases from J, the gap between germline ends came to 6 bases. The CDR3 covers 11 residues. Germline V gives CDR1 SGHDT, CDR2 YYEEEE.

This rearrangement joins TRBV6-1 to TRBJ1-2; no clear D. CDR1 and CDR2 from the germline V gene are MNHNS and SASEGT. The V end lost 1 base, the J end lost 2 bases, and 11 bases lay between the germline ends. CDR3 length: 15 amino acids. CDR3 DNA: TGTGCCAGCAGTGAAGGGACGGCCTCCAACTATGGCTACACCTTC. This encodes CASSEGTASNYGYTF.

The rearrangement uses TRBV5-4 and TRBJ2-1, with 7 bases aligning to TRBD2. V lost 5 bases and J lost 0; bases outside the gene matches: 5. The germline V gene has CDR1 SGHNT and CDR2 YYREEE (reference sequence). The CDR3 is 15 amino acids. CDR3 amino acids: CASRPGGLSYNEQFF. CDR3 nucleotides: TGTGCCAGCAGACCGGGGGGTCTCTCCTACAATGAGCAGTTCTTC.

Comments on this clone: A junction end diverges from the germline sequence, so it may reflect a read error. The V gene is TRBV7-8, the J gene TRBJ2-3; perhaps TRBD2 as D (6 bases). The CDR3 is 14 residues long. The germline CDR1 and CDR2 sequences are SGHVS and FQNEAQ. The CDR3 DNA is TGTGCCAGCAGCCCCCTCACTAGCATAGATACGCAGTATTTT. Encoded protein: CASSPLTSIDTQYF.

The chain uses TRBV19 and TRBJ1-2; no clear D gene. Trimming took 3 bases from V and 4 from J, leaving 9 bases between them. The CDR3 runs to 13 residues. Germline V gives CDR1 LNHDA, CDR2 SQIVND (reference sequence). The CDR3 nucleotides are TGTGCCAGTAGTATTGGGGAGGGCTATGGCTACACCTTC. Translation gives CASSIGEGYGYTF.

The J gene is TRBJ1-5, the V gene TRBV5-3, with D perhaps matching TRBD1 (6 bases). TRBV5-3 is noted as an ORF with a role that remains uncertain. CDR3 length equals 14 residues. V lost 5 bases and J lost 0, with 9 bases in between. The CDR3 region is CARRDRNSNQPQHF. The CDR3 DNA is TGTGCCAGAAGGGACAGAAATAGCAATCAGCCCCAGCATTTT.

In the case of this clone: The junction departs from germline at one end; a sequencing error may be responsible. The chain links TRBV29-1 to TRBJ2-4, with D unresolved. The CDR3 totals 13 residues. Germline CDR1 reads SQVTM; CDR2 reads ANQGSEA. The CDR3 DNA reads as TGCAGCGTTAAAGACGGAATCGAAAACATTCAGTACTTC. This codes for CSVKDGIENIQYF.

CDR3 region: CASSLREAGQGYETQYF. The CDR3 DNA reads as TGTGCCAGCAGCTTAAGGGAGGCGGGACAGGGCTACGAGACCCAGTACTTC. The rearrangement joins TRBV7-2 to TRBJ2-5, with 9 bases lining up with TRBD1. V gave up 2 bases and J gave up 5 bases; unmatched junction bases: 12. The CDR3 is 17 residues long. CDR1 and CDR2 (germline): SGHTA, FQGNSA.